One sample yielded the 9 T cell receptor beta chains listed below, sequenced in a study of Ad26.COV2.S vaccination and SARS-CoV-2 variants (dated by TCRdb to 2020 to 2023). Preparation of the library involved the immunoSEQ multiplex PCR assay. Sourced from immuneACCESS, this table was stored by TCRdb with only in-frame sequences that have V and J called. A share of the clones is absent; for the studies checked, an unresolved V gene accounts for under half, and the remainder has no known explanation. The sample includes about 680,000 clones, with 70% to 90% observed a single time. The ten largest clones represent approximately 1.5% of the sample. Interpreted using the paper, the treatment or condition label stands for: 15 to 20 received Ad26.COV2.S at low or high dose, single or two shots; about 5 received placebo; per-sample allocation not given. Repertoires of vaccine and placebo recipients were sequenced from samples collected on day 63 after the first injection.

The specimen was peripheral blood, collected in a trial of Ad26.COV2.S vaccine versus placebo. Receptors originate from a person between 18 and 65 years old who received the Ad26.COV2.S COVID-19 vaccine or a placebo.

This clone appeared once. The chain combines TRBV19 with TRBJ1-1; D unclear. The CDR3 spans 17 residues. The germline CDR1 and CDR2 sequences are LNHDA and SQIVND (reference sequence). V was clipped by 3 bases and J by 1 base, with 18 bases between them. CDR3 coding DNA: TGTGCCAGTAGTATCCCCTCTATTCCCGGTGGGAACACTGAAGCTTTCTTT. Protein product: CASSIPSIPGGNTEAFF.

The genes are TRBV7-9 and TRBJ2-7, with TRBD1 matching over 7 bases. There are 14 residues in the CDR3. CDR1 is SEHNR, CDR2 FQNEAQ, per germline (reference sequence). The V segment lost 3 bases and the J segment 2 bases; nucleotides outside the gene matches: 4. Here the CDR3 DNA reads TGTGCCAGCAGCTTGGTGACAGGGACCTACGAGCAGTACTTC. Translation gives CASSLVTGTYEQYF.

The count of this clone is one. The J gene is TRBJ2-3, the V gene TRBV7-2, with TRBD2 matching 9 bases. This CDR3 has 15 amino acids. Germline V lookup: CDR1 SGHTA, CDR2 FQGNSA. The J segment lost 6 bases and the V segment lost 0 bases, leaving 4 bases of the junction unmatched. The CDR3 protein is CASSLALAGRDTQYF. CDR3 sequence (DNA): TGTGCCAGCAGCTTAGCCCTAGCGGGACGGGATACGCAGTATTTT. Looking up the rest from reference TRBV7-2 and TRBJ2-3 gives the full variable domain: GAGVSQSPSNKVTEKGKDVELRCDPISGHTALYWYRQSLGQGLEFLIYFQGNSAPDKSGLPSDRFSAERTGGSVSTLTIQRTQQEDSAVYLCASSLALAGRDTQYFGPGTRLTVL.

V is TRBV7-2 and J is TRBJ2-3; D may be TRBD1 (6 bases). This CDR3 is built from 13 residues. CDR1 SGHTA and CDR2 FQGNSA come from the germline V gene. Trimming took 1 base from V and 4 from J, leaving 6 bases between them. As DNA, the CDR3 is TGTGCCAGCAGCTTAGGACAGGCAGATACGCAGTATTTT. This translates into CASSLGQADTQYF.

The CDR3 loop reads CASSRRKNTEAFF. As DNA, the CDR3 is TGTGCCAGCAGCCGCCGAAAAAACACTGAAGCTTTCTTT. V and J are TRBV7-8 and TRBJ1-1; unclear D gene. Germline CDR1 SGHVS, CDR2 FQNEAQ. The CDR3 runs 13 residues. The V and J ends lost 5 bases and 2 bases respectively, with 9 bases between them. The variable domain in full, completed from reference TRBV7-8 and TRBJ1-1, reads GAGVSQSPRYKVAKRGQDVALRCDPISGHVSLFWYQQALGQGPEFLTYFQNEAQLDKSGLPSDRFFAERPEGSVSTLKIQRTQQEDSAVYLCASSRRKNTEAFFGQGTRLTVV.

The chain is built from TRBV21-1 and TRBJ2-5; TRBD2 was called by the table and not checked on the DNA. TRBV21-1 is tagged as a pseudogene. The CDR3 covers 19 residues. Written as DNA, the CDR3 is TGTGCCAGCAGCCCCCGAGGGCCAGGGAGGGGTTGGGGCCAAGAGACCCAGTACTTC. It translates to CASSPRGPGRGWGQETQYF.

The count of this clone is one. The chain joins TRBV15 to TRBJ1-2, with a possible D match to TRBD1 (6 bases). V was shortened by 4 bases and J by 8 bases, with 20 bases between the two germline ends. The V gene's germline CDR1 is LNHNV and CDR2 YYDKDF (reference sequence). This CDR3 contains 15 residues. The CDR3 sequence: CATSKEGGSSMGYTF. The CDR3 DNA is TGTGCCACCAGCAAAGAAGGGGGATCCTCTATGGGCTACACCTTC. Supplemented by reference TRBV15 and TRBJ1-2, the full variable domain reads DAMVIQNPRYQVTQFGKPVTLSCSQTLNHNVMYWYQQKSSQAPKLLFHYYDKDFNNEADTPDNFQSRRPNTSFCFLDIRSPGLGDTAMYLCATSKEGGSSMGYTFGSGTRLTVV.

V and J are TRBV9 and TRBJ2-6; 7 bases match TRBD1. The CDR3 is 15 amino acids. Germline V gene lookup returns CDR1 SGDLS and CDR2 YYNGEE. Trimming cost V 4 bases and J 10 bases; bases outside gene matches: 11. CDR3 bases: TGTGCCAGCAGCCGACAGGGAGCCGTCCTAAACGTCCTGACTTTC. Protein: CASSRQGAVLNVLTF.

The chain joins TRBV19 to TRBJ1-5; D is perhaps TRBD1 (5 bases). Germline CDR1 is LNHDA and CDR2 is SQIVND (reference sequence). This CDR3 is built from 13 residues. Trimming shortened V by 5 bases and J by 7 bases, and 12 bases separated the two germline ends. The CDR3 protein is CASSQGSGQPQHF. The CDR3 nucleotides are TGTGCCAGTAGTCAGGGTTCAGGGCAGCCCCAGCATTTT.